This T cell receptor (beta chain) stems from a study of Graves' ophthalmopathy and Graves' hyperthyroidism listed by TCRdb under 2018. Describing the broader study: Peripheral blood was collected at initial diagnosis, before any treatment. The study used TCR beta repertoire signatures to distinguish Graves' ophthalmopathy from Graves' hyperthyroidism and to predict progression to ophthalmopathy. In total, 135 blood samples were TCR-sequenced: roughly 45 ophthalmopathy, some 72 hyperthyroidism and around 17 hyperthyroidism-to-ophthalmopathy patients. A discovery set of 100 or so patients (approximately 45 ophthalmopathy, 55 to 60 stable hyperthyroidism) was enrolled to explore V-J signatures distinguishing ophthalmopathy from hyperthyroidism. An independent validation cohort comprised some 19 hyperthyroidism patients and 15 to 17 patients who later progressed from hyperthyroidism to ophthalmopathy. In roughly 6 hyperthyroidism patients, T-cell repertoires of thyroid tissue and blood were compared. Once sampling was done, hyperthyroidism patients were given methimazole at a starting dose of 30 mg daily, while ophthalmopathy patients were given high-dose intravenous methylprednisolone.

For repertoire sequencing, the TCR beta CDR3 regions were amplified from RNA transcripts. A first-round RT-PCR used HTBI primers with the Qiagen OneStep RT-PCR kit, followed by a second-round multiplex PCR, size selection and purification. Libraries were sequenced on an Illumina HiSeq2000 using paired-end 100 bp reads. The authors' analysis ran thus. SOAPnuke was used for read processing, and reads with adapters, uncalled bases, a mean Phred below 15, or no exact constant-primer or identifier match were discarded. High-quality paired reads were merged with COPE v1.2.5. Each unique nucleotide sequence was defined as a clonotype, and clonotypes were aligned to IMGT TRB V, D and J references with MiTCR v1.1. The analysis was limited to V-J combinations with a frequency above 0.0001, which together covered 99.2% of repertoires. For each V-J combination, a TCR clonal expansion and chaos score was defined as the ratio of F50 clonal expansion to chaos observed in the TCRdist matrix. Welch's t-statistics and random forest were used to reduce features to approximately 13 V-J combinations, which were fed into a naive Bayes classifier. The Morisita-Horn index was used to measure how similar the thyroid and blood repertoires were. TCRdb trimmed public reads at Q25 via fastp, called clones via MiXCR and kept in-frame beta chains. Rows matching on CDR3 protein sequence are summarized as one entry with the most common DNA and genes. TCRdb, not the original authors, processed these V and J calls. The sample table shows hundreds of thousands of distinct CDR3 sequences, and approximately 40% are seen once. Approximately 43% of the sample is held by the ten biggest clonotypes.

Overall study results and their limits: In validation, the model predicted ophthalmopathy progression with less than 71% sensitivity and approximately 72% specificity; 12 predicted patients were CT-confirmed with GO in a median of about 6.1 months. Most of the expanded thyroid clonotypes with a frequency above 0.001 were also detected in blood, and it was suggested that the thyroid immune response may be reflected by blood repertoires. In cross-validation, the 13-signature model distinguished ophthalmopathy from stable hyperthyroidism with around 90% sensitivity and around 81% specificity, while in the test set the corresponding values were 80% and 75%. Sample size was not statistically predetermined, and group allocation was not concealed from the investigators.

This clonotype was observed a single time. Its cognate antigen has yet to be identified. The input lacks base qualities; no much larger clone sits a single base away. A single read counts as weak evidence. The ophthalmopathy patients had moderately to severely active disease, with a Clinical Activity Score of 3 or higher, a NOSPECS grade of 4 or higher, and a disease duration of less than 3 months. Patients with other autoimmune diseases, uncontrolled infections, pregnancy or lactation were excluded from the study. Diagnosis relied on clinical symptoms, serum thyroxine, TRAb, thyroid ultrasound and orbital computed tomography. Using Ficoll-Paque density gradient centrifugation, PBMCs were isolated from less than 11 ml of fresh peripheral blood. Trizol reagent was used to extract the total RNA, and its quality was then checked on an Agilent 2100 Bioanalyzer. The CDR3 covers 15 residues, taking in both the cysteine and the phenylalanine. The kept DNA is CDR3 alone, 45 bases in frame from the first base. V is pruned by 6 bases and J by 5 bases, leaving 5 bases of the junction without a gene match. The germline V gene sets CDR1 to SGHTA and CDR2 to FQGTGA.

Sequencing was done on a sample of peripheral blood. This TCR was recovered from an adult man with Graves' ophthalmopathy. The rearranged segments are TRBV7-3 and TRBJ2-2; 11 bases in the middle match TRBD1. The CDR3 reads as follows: CASREGTGGTGELFF. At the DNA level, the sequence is TGTGCCAGCAGGGAAGGGACAGGGGGAACCGGGGAGCTGTTTTTT.